This T cell receptor beta chain derives from a study of blood T cell repertoires in COVID-19. Study summary: Sites across the United States, Italy and Spain contributed samples from acute and convalescent COVID-19.

Germline CDR1 reads MNHEY; CDR2 reads SVGAGI. With V trimmed by 5 bases and J by 4 bases, 5 bases remained unmatched. There are 14 residues in the CDR3. The method was immunoSEQ multiplex PCR; TCRdb's version includes in-frame clones alone and lacks a portion of them. The sample consists of 30,000 or so clones, 83% of them appearing once. V and J are TRBV6-5 and TRBJ1-5; TRBD1 matches at 7 bases. This TCR was sampled from a man aged 50 to 60 with acute or convalescent COVID-19. Sequencing input: peripheral blood. DNA of the CDR3: TGTGCCAGCAGTCATACAGGGGCAAATCAGCCCCAGCATTTT. Its translation: CASSHTGANQPQHF.